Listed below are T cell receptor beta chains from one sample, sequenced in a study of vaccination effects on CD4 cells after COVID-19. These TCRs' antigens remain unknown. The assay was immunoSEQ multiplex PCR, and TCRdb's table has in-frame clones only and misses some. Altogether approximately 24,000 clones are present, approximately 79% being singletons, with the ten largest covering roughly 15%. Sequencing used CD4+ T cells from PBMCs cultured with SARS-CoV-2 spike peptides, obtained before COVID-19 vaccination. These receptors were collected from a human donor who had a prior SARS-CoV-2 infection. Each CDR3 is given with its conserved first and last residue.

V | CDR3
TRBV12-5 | CASGFGVLFF
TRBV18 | CASSPPTGGGYTF
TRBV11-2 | CASSVRDSGTQYF
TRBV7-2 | CASSLVWFAGNSPLHF
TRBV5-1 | CASSPQVAPDTQYF
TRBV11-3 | CASGPGIGSGNTIYF
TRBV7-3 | CASSPDRLQPQHF
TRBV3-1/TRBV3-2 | CASLLFGTSGRTYEQYF
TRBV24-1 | CATSLDEYNEQFF
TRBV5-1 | CASSLARLAGWNEQFF
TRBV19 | CASSIYRAGGSGYEQYF
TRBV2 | CASSELQGVQALKNNEQFF
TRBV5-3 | CARSLSPSAPNTEAFF
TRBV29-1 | CSHNREAEKTQYF
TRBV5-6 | CASSKRDVANYGYTF
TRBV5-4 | CASRSGGGTDTQYF
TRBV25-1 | CASSESGTGSLNTEAFF
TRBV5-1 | CASSLVGGDGNGYTF
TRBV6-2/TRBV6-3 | CASSYGLVTNVGNEQFF
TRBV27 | CASSLSSPVEQFF
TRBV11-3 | CASSSGQGRGETETQYF
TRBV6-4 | CASSDPKFLGALRGANVLTF
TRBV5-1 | CASSLEGTEAFF
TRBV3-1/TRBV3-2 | CASSGTDYGYTF
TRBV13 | CASSLLGGGTDTQYF
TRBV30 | CAWTPSFAYGYTF
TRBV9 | CASSVEEGTSGDNEQFF
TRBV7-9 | CASSTAGGTDTQYF
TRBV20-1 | CSASPGTSRSYNEQFF
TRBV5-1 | CASSLGPRINYGYTF
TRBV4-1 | CASSQVGVILPSETQYF
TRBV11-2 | CASSTLAGQFYEQYF
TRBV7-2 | CASSKRRDEQFF
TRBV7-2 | CASSSSIYEQYF
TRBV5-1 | CASSRFLAGGTDTQYF
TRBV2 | CASSPPLPYGYTF
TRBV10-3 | CASRDREWNTEAFF
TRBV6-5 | CASSYSGSRDEKLFF
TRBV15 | CATSRDSGRAYEQYF
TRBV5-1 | CASSLLGRTGDTEAFF
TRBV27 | CASSFGRQGENIQYF
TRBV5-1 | CASSLRGQTGELFF
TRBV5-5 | CASTGGGTSYNEQFF
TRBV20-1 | CSASRTGVINEKLFF
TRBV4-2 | CASSQDNRLGSPLHF
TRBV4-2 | CASSQAGTAANVGQYF
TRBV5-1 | CASSLVAINTGELFF
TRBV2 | CASSVQGSDYEQYF
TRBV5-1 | CASSSSGLLNSPLHF
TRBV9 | CASSTGLAGGHGSYEQYF
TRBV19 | CASSIPQGLAVQETQYF
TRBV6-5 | CASSQKTGRNQPQHF
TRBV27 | CASSGFGNTDTQYF
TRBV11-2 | CASSPTTGPGQPQHF
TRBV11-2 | CASSLGTGGQAFF
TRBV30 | CAWNGQGLTFF
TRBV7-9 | CASSLGLAGAYEQYF
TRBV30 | CAWSVYRGGSAGYTF
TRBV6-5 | CASSYRQGDYGYTF
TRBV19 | CASKLGQGYSNQPQHF